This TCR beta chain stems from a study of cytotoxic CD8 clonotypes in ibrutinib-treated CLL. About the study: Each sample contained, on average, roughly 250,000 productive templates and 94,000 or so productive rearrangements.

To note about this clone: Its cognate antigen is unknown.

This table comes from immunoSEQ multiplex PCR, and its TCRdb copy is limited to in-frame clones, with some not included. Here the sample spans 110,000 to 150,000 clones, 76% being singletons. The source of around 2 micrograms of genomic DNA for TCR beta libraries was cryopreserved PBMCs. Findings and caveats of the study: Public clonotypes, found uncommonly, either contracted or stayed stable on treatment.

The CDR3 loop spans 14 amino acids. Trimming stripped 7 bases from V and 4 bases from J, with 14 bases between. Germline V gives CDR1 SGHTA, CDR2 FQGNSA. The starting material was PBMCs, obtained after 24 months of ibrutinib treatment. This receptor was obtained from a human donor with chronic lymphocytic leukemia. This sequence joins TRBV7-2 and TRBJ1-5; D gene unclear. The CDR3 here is CASTGQTENQPQHF. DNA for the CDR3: TGTGCCAGCACCGGGCAGACCGAGAATCAGCCCCAGCATTTT.